These T cell receptor beta chains were read from a single sample in a study of pediatric ulcerative colitis. TCRdb's copy holds only in-frame clones and misses some; the assay was immunoSEQ multiplex PCR. In the table there are fewer than 13,000 clones, 82% of which are singletons. Sequences were obtained from gut tissue. These receptors all stem from a girl aged 10 to 17 who was a control in a study of pediatric ulcerative colitis. Both conserved end residues are part of each CDR3. The D gene is left open where the match is weak. Some rows mark clone size as missing; the rest say once, few, many or name a class of expanded clone.

TRBV27,-,14,-,TRBJ2-7,TGTGCCAGCAAGCCCCGGACAGACTCCTACGAGCAGTACTTC,CASKPRTDSYEQYF
TRBV5-4,-,14,-,TRBJ1-1,TGTGCCAGCAGCTTGGGAGGCGGGGCGACTGAAGCTTTCTTT,CASSLGGGATEAFF
TRBV6-4,-,18,-,TRBJ1-1,TGTGCCAGCAGTGACCCCGGCTCCGCCGGCACGGTGAACACTGAAGCTTTCTTT,CASSDPGSAGTVNTEAFF
TRBV19,few,17,TRBD2,TRBJ2-7,TGTGCCAGTAGTTTCGGACTAGCGGGAGGGAGGTCCTACGAGCAGTACTTC,CASSFGLAGGRSYEQYF
TRBV7-9,few,11,-,TRBJ2-1,TGTGCCAGCAGCCGTGACAATGAGCAGTTCTTC,CASSRDNEQFF
TRBV6-1,-,12,-,TRBJ1-5,TGTGCCAGCAGCCCTGGCAATCAGCCCCAGCATTTT,CASSPGNQPQHF
TRBV7-2,once,16,TRBD1,TRBJ1-2,TGTGCCAGCAGCCCCCAGACAGGGGCTTACTACTATGGCTACACCTTC,CASSPQTGAYYYGYTF
TRBV9,-,14,-,TRBJ2-1,TGTGCCAGCAGCGTAGGGGACACCCTCTATGAGCAGTTCTTC,CASSVGDTLYEQFF
TRBV7-9,-,15,-,TRBJ2-7,TGTGCCAGCAGCTTACGGGGCTACTCCAACTACGAGCAGTACTTC,CASSLRGYSNYEQYF
TRBV7-9,-,16,TRBD2,TRBJ2-5,TGTGCCAGCAGCTTATCGGCGGGAGCGGGTGGAGAGACCCAGTACTTC,CASSLSAGAGGETQYF
TRBV7-2,-,15,-,TRBJ2-1,TGTGCCAGCAGCGAGGAGCTGAACTCCTACAATGAGCAGTTCTTC,CASSEELNSYNEQFF
TRBV28,-,16,TRBD1,TRBJ1-1,TGTGCCAGCAGTTTTGGTGACAGGGCCATGAACACTGAAGCTTTCTTT,CASSFGDRAMNTEAFF
TRBV18,-,16,TRBD2,TRBJ2-1,TGTGCCAGCTCACCTCAGGGACTAGCGGGAGTCAATGAGCAGTTCTTC,CASSPQGLAGVNEQFF
TRBV7-2,-,15,-,TRBJ2-2,TGTGCCAGCAGCTCCTTGGGGGTCCACACCGGGGAGCTGTTTTTT,CASSSLGVHTGELFF
TRBV4-1,-,14,-,TRBJ1-1,TGCGCCAGCAGCCAAGGGGACACTCAAAGGGGAGCTTTCTTT,CASSQGDTQRGAFF
TRBV28,-,14,TRBD1,TRBJ1-5,TGTGCCAGCAGTGCGACAGGGGCTCGGGACTCCCAGCATTTT,CASSATGARDSQHF
TRBV6-5,-,12,TRBD1,TRBJ1-2,TGTGCCAGCAAAGACAGGGACTATGGCTACACCTTC,CASKDRDYGYTF
TRBV7-9,-,14,-,TRBJ1-2,TGTGCCAGCAGCTTAGGGCAGCCCCGGAGCGGCTACACCTTC,CASSLGQPRSGYTF
TRBV6-5,-,15,TRBD1,TRBJ1-1,TGTGCCAGCAGTCCCTATACAGGGGGTAGGACTGAAGCTTTCTTT,CASSPYTGGRTEAFF
TRBV28,-,16,-,TRBJ2-7,TGTGCCAGCAGATCCCTTTACAGGGAGGTTTACTACGAGCAGTACTTC,CASRSLYREVYYEQYF
TRBV28,-,14,-,TRBJ1-5,TGTGCCAGCAGTAGTTCAGGGAATAAACAGCCCCAGCATTTT,CASSSSGNKQPQHF
TRBV5-1,-,15,TRBD1,TRBJ1-4,TGCGCCAGCAGCTTGGGGGCAGGGGGAAATGAAAAACTGTTTTTT,CASSLGAGGNEKLFF
TRBV19,once,15,TRBD1,TRBJ2-1,TGTGCCAGTAGTCCACAGGGGGCAATCCCCAATGAGCAGTTCTTC,CASSPQGAIPNEQFF
TRBV7-9,-,15,TRBD1,TRBJ1-2,TGTGCCAGCAGCCCCCCGGGACAGGGAGCCGGCGGCTACACCTTC,CASSPPGQGAGGYTF
TRBV9,-,14,TRBD2,TRBJ2-7,TGTGCCAGCAGCCCTAGCGGGAGGGCCTACGAGCAGTACTTC,CASSPSGRAYEQYF
TRBV5-1,-,14,-,TRBJ2-7,TGCGCCAGCAGCACCGGCCGTTCGGACCTCGAGCAGTACTTC,CASSTGRSDLEQYF
TRBV7-6,-,14,-,TRBJ2-3,TGTGCCAGCAGCCTCGGACCCGGCACAGATACGCAGTATTTT,CASSLGPGTDTQYF
TRBV5-1,-,17,TRBD2,TRBJ2-7,TGCGCCAGCAGCTTGGGACTAGCGGGAGGGTTTTTCTTCGAGCAGTACTTC,CASSLGLAGGFFFEQYF
TRBV4-2,-,17,-,TRBJ1-4,TGTGCCAGCAGCCAAGAGATGCTGGGGGCAACTAATGAAAAACTGTTTTTT,CASSQEMLGATNEKLFF
TRBV7-2,-,14,-,TRBJ2-4,TGTGCCAGCAGCTTAGGGGGCAGAAGAAACATTCAGTACTTC,CASSLGGRRNIQYF
TRBV23-1,-,21,TRBD1,TRBJ2-6,TGCGCCAGCAGTCAACGAGGGGGCGGGCTTCAGCCTACCTCTGGGGCCAACGTCCTGACTTTC,CASSQRGGGLQPTSGANVLTF
TRBV6-5,-,14,-,TRBJ1-1,TGTGCCAGCAGTTATCAGGGGCTAGGCACTGAAGCTTTCTTT,CASSYQGLGTEAFF
TRBV2,-,15,TRBD1,TRBJ2-1,TGTGCCAGCACCGCTCAGGGGGCATCCTACAATGAGCAGTTCTTC,CASTAQGASYNEQFF
TRBV19,-,14,TRBD2,TRBJ2-7,TGTGCCAGTAGTAACCTAGCGGGAGTTAACGAGCAGTACTTC,CASSNLAGVNEQYF
TRBV18,few,16,-,TRBJ1-1,TGTGCCAGCTCACTTGGACAACACAGGGTGAACACTGAAGCTTTCTTT,CASSLGQHRVNTEAFF
TRBV7-2,-,14,-,TRBJ1-1,TGTGCCAGCAGCCTCAGAAAGAGGAACACTGAAGCTTTCTTT,CASSLRKRNTEAFF
TRBV5-8,few,16,-,TRBJ2-6,TGTGCCAGCAGCTTGGAATCGGGATCTGGGGCCAACGTCCTGACTTTC,CASSLESGSGANVLTF
TRBV18,-,16,-,TRBJ1-2,TGTGCCAGCTCACCCGGAGGGAGCGGGGTTTGGTATGGCTACACCTTC,CASSPGGSGVWYGYTF
TRBV28,-,16,-,TRBJ1-1,TGTGCCAGCAGTTTAGTCTCGCGGGGCTCCGGCCGTTTATCTTTCTTT,CASSLVSRGSGRLSFF
TRBV10-3,-,14,-,TRBJ1-5,TGTGCCATCAGTGAGACAGGTAGCAATCAGCCCCAGCATTTT,CAISETGSNQPQHF
TRBV28,-,12,-,TRBJ1-1,TGTGCCAGCAGTTCCCCGAACACTGAAGCTTTCTTT,CASSSPNTEAFF
TRBV6-5,-,14,TRBD1,TRBJ1-2,TGTGCCAGCAGGAGACAGGGAATAGCCTATGGCTACACCTTC,CASRRQGIAYGYTF
TRBV4-1,medium-sized,17,TRBD2,TRBJ2-2,TGCGCCAGCAGCGGGGAGGGAACGGGAGGGCATCCCGGGGAGCTGTTTTTT,CASSGEGTGGHPGELFF
TRBV25-1,-,14,-,TRBJ1-5,TGTGCCAGCAGTGGATTCACAGGGAATCAGCCCCAGCATTTT,CASSGFTGNQPQHF
TRBV29-1,-,13,-,TRBJ2-1,TGCAGCGTTCTGACCCCAGTTTACAATGAGCAGTTCTTC,CSVLTPVYNEQFF
TRBV5-6,few,15,TRBD1,TRBJ1-2,TGTGCCAGCAGCTCCGGGACAGGGGGTAACTATGGCTACACCTTC,CASSSGTGGNYGYTF
TRBV7-3,-,15,-,TRBJ1-4,TGTGCCAGCAGCCCGCCGGGAGCCATGGAGGAAAAACTGTTTTTT,CASSPPGAMEEKLFF
TRBV5-4,-,12,-,TRBJ2-1,TGTGCCAGCAGCTTAGAACAGAATGAGCAGTTCTTC,CASSLEQNEQFF
TRBV5-8,-,15,-,TRBJ1-5,TGTGCCAGCAGCTCGGGACAACGGGGCAATCAGCCCCAGCATTTT,CASSSGQRGNQPQHF
TRBV9,-,15,TRBD1,TRBJ2-3,TGTGCCAGCAGTGGGACCGGCAGGGGGACAGATACGCAGTATTTT,CASSGTGRGTDTQYF
TRBV6-6,-,15,-,TRBJ2-3,TGTGCCAGCACCATTATCATAGGGAGCACAGATACGCAGTATTTT,CASTIIIGSTDTQYF
TRBV19,-,15,-,TRBJ2-7,TGTGCCAGTAGTATGGGCGGGACACGGACCTACGAGCAGTACTTC,CASSMGGTRTYEQYF
TRBV18,-,23,-,TRBJ2-7,TGTGCCAGCTCACCACCTTTTGGCCCATACGGCCTCATTCGGCGAAAGGAATACTACGAGCAGTACTTC,CASSPPFGPYGLIRRKEYYEQYF
TRBV7-2,once,13,-,TRBJ1-1,TGTGCCAGCAGCCCCTACATGAACACTGAAGCTTTCTTT,CASSPYMNTEAFF
TRBV5-6,-,13,TRBD1,TRBJ1-1,TGTGCCAGCAGCTTCCAGGGGGCCACTGAAGCTTTCTTT,CASSFQGATEAFF
TRBV30,-,13,-,TRBJ2-1,TGTGCCTGGACAAACGGGGGGCACAATGAGCAGTTCTTC,CAWTNGGHNEQFF
TRBV5-4,-,13,-,TRBJ1-1,TGTGCCAGCAGCTTGCGAGGAACTTTCGGGGCTTTCTTT,CASSLRGTFGAFF
TRBV27,once,16,-,TRBJ2-2,TGTGCCAGCAGACCGTCAACGGGAGTCAACACCGGGGAGCTGTTTTTT,CASRPSTGVNTGELFF
TRBV6-5,-,11,-,TRBJ2-1,TGTGCCAGCAGTTTACACGATGAGCAGTTCTTC,CASSLHDEQFF
TRBV25-1,-,15,-,TRBJ1-6,TGTGCCAGCAGTGAATTGGGGGCGGGAAATTCACCCCTCCACTTT,CASSELGAGNSPLHF